This passage covers 9 T cell receptor beta chains from one sample sequenced in a study of blood T cell repertoires in COVID-19. The table came from immunoSEQ multiplex PCR; TCRdb's copy has only in-frame clones and leaves some out. The repertoire includes under 200,000 clones, more than 80% of them detected once, and 0.53% sits in the top ten. Sequenced sample: peripheral blood. Receptors originate from a man aged 50-59 years with acute or convalescent COVID-19.

The table lists this clone with many counts. The gene calls are TRBV30 and TRBJ1-2; 8 nucleotides agree with TRBD1. The germline CDR1 and CDR2 sequences are GTSNPN and SVGIG (reference sequence). Trimming at V came to 5 bases and at J to 3 bases, leaving 5 bases not matched to a gene. The CDR3 runs to 13 residues. The CDR3 here is CAWGRDRHYGYTF. As DNA, the CDR3 is TGTGCCTGGGGCCGGGACAGGCACTATGGCTACACCTTC.

This clone was observed a handful of times. V is TRBV18 and J is TRBJ2-1; no clear D gene. There are 13 residues in the CDR3. Germline V gene sequence: CDR1 KGHSH, CDR2 LQKENI. Trimming pared 2 bases from V and 8 bases from J, leaving 10 bases between. CDR3 in DNA: TGTGCCAGCTCACCATTGCGGATGGATGAGCAGTTCTTC. This encodes CASSPLRMDEQFF.

This clone has only one observation. The rearrangement links TRBV28 to TRBJ1-2, with 10 bases fitting TRBD1. The V segment lost 6 bases and the J segment 7 bases; nucleotides outside the gene matches: 8. The CDR3 sequence is 14 residues long. Germline CDR1 MDHEN, CDR2 SYDVKM. Here the CDR3 reads CASSSFGTGAGYTF. DNA of the CDR3: TGTGCCAGCAGCTCATTCGGGACAGGGGCTGGCTACACCTTC.

The rearrangement uses TRBV19 and TRBJ1-2; no reliable D call. Per germline, CDR1 LNHDA and CDR2 SQIVND (reference sequence). Trimming pared 5 bases from V and 6 bases from J, leaving 16 bases between. CDR3 length: 14 amino acids. CDR3 coding DNA: TGTGCCAGTAGTCCAACGAGGGAGAGGCATGGCTACACCTTC. Its protein product is CASSPTRERHGYTF.

Details on this clone: A junction end diverges from the germline sequence, so it may reflect a read error. The rearrangement links TRBV5-1 to TRBJ2-7; 13 bases fit TRBD2. This CDR3 has 17 amino acids. The germline gives CDR1 SGHRS, CDR2 YFSETQ. CDR3 sequence reads: CASSLGLAGGFSSEQYF. CDR3 bases: TGCGCCAGCAGCTTGGGACTAGCGGGAGGATTCTCCTCCGAGCAGTACTTC.

CDR3 DNA: TGTGCCAGCAGCCAACCGGGACAAAACTATGGCTACACCTTC. Protein sequence: CASSQPGQNYGYTF. This chain uses TRBV4-2 with TRBJ1-2; D perhaps matches TRBD1 (6 bases). The CDR3 has 14 amino acids. From germline, CDR1 is LGHNA and CDR2 YNFKEQ. Trimming left V 2 bases short and J 2 bases short, with 9 bases between.

Turning to this clone: Other DNA sequences in the same sample also yield this CDR3. The chain is built from TRBV7-8 and TRBJ1-4; TRBD1 might be the D (6 bases). With 2 bases removed from V and 5 bases from J, the gap between germline ends came to 15 bases. The CDR3 has 16 residues. Germline CDR1 is SGHVS and CDR2 is FQNEAQ. CDR3 loop: CASSLRRQAMNEKLFF. The DNA of the CDR3 is TGTGCCAGCAGCTTACGTCGACAGGCGATGAATGAAAAACTGTTTTTT. Full variable domain (rest looked up from reference TRBV7-8 and TRBJ1-4): GAGVSQSPRYKVAKRGQDVALRCDPISGHVSLFWYQQALGQGPEFLTYFQNEAQLDKSGLPSDRFFAERPEGSVSTLKIQRTQQEDSAVYLCASSLRRQAMNEKLFFGSGTQLSVL.

The chain carries TRBV28 and TRBJ2-1; a weak D match, TRBD2 (5 bases). The V end was cut by 9 bases, the J end by 4 bases, with 16 bases between. The germline V gene encodes CDR1 MDHEN and CDR2 SYDVKM. The CDR3 has 14 residues. The CDR3 loop is CASEGLGSYNEQFF. The CDR3, as DNA: TGTGCCAGTGAAGGGCTTGGGAGTTACAATGAGCAGTTCTTC. The variable domain in full, with the rest retrieved from reference TRBV28 and TRBJ2-1, is DVKVTQSSRYLVKRTGEKVFLECVQDMDHENMFWYRQDPGLGLRLIYFSYDVKMKEKGDIPEGYSVSREKKERFSLILESASTNQTSMYLCASEGLGSYNEQFFGPGTRLTVL.

The chain uses TRBV5-1 and TRBJ2-3, with 12 bases lining up with TRBD2. CDR1 is SGHRS, CDR2 YFSETQ, per germline. Trimming cost V 4 bases and J 2 bases; bases outside gene matches: 8. This CDR3 is built from 17 residues. The CDR3 is CASSAGLAGSTTDTQYF. The DNA for the CDR3 is TGCGCCAGCAGCGCGGGACTAGCGGGCTCAACCACAGATACGCAGTATTTT.